These 5 T cell receptor beta chains were all obtained from the same sample, sequenced in a study of CD8 T cells in Susac syndrome. Reverse transcription of 0.5 to 1 ug RNA was carried out with random hexamers. Each CDR3 protein gets one entry after TCRdb re-called the immunoSEQ multiplex PCR reads with MiXCR. Of 300,000 or so distinct CDR3 sequences in the sample, roughly nine tenths were seen once. What was sequenced was CD4+ T cells from PBMCs. Receptor source: a human donor with multiple sclerosis.

The chain combines TRBV29-1 with TRBJ2-7; TRBD1 matches 8 bases. CDR1 and CDR2 (germline): SQVTM, ANQGSEA. Germline trimming cut 7 bases from V and 1 base from J; bases unmatched to any gene: 3. CDR3 length: 12 amino acids. CDR3 DNA: TGCAGCGGGGGGGACAGGTCCTACGAGCAGTACTTC. Translating it yields CSGGDRSYEQYF.

The chain uses TRBV15 and TRBJ1-2, with no clear D. V was cut by 0 bases and J by 14 bases, with 13 bases left in between. CDR1 and CDR2 from the germline V gene are LNHNV and YYDKDF (reference sequence). This CDR3 contains 12 residues. The CDR3 nucleotides read TGTGCCACCAGCAGAGATAAAGGGAAGGAGACCTTC. This codes for CATSRDKGKETF.

The chain carries TRBV6-1 and TRBJ2-3; a possible D gene is TRBD2 (6 bases). Trimming cost V 2 bases and J 0 bases, with 18 bases left between them. CDR3 length: 18 amino acids. Germline CDR1 reads MNHNS; CDR2 reads SASEGT. This CDR3 reads CASSEKVSGESSTDTQYF. Written as DNA, the CDR3 is TGTGCCAGCAGTGAAAAAGTTAGCGGAGAGTCTAGCACAGATACGCAGTATTTT.

The chain employs TRBV7-9 and TRBJ1-3; the D is unclear. Germline V gives CDR1 SEHNR, CDR2 FQNEAQ (reference sequence). The CDR3 consists of 15 residues. The V end was cut by 2 bases, the J end by 1 base, with 9 bases between. For the CDR3, the DNA is TGTGCCAGCAGCTTATCGACGGTTTCTGGAAACACCATATATTTT. Protein product: CASSLSTVSGNTIYF.

CDR3 sequence: CASSEGGLAGGRRETQYF. CDR3 nucleotides: TGTGCCAGCAGTGAGGGAGGCCTAGCGGGAGGCCGGCGAGAGACCCAGTACTTC. The chain links TRBV6-1 to TRBJ2-5; 11 bases line up with TRBD2. The CDR3 is 18 residues long. In germline, CDR1 is MNHNS, CDR2 SASEGT. The V segment lost 3 bases and the J segment 4 bases; nucleotides outside the gene matches: 13.